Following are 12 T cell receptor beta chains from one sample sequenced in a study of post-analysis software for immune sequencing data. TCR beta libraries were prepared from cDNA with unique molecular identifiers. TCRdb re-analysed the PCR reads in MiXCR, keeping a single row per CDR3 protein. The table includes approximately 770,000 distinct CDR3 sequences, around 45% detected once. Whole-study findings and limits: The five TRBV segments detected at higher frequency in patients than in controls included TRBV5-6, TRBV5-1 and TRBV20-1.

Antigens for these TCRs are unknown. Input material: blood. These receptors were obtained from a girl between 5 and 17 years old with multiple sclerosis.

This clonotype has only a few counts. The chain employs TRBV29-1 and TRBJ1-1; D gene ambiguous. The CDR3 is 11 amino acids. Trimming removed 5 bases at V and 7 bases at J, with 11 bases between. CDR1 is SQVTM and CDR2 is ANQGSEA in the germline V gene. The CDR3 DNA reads TGCAGCGTTTACAAGGCCGGTGAAGCTTTCTTT. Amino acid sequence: CSVYKAGEAFF.

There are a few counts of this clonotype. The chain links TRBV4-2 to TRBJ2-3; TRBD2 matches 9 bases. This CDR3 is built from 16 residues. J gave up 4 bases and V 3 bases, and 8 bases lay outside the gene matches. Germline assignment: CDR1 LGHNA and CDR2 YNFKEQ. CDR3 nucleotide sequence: TGTGCCAGCAGCCAGCCTAGCGGGATAAGGGCAGATACGCAGTATTTT. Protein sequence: CASSQPSGIRADTQYF.

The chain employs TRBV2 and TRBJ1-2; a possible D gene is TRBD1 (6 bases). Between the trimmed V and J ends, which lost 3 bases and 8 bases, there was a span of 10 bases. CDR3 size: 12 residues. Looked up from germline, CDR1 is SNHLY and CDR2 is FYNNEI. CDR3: CASSEGADGYTF. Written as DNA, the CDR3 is TGTGCCAGCAGTGAGGGGGCCGACGGCTACACCTTC.

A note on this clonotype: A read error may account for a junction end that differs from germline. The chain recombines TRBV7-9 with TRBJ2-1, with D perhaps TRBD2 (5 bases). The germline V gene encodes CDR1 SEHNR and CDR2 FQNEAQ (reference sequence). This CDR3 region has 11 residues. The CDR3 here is CTSSGSNEQFF. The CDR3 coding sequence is TGTACCAGCAGCGGAAGTAATGAGCAGTTCTTC.

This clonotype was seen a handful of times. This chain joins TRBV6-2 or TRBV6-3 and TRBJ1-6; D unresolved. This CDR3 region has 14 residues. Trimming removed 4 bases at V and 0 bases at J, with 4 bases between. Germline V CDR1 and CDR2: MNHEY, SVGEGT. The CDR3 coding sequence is TGTGCCAGCAGTTGGAGCTCCTATAATTCACCCCTCCACTTT. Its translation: CASSWSSYNSPLHF.

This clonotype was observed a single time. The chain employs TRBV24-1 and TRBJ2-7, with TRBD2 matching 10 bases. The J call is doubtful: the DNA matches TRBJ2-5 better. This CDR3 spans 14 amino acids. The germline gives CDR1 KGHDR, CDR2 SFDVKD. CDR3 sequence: CATREEAGGETQYF. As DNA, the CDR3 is TGTGCCACCAGGGAGGAAGCGGGAGGGGAGACCCAGTACTTC.

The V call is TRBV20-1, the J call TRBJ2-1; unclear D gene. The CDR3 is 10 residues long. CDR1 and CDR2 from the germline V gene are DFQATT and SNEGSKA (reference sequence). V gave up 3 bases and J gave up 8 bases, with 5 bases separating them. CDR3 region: CSARTHEQFF. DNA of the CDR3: TGCAGTGCTAGGACCCATGAGCAGTTCTTC.

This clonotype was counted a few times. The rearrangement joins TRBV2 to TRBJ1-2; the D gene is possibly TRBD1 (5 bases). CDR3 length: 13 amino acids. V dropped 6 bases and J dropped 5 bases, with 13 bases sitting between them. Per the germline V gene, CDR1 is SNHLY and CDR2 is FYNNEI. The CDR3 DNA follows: TGTGCCAGCAGCTATGGGACCGAGTATGGCTACACCTTC. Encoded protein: CASSYGTEYGYTF.

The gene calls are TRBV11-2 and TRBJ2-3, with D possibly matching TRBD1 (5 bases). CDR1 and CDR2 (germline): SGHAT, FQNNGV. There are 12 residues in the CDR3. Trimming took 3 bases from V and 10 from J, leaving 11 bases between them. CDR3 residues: CASSFWEGAQYF. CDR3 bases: TGTGCCAGCAGCTTTTGGGAAGGGGCGCAGTATTTT.

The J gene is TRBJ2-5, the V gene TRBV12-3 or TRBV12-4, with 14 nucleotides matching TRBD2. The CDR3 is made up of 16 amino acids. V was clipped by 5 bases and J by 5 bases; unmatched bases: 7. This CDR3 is CASSRPGLAGEETQYF. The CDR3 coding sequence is TGTGCCAGCAGTAGACCGGGACTAGCGGGAGAGGAGACCCAGTACTTC.

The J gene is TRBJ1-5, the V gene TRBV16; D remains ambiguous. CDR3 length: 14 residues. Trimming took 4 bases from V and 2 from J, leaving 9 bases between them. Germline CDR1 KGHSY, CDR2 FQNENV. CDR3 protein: CASSRYTGNQPQHF. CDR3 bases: TGTGCCAGCAGCCGCTACACTGGCAATCAGCCCCAGCATTTT.

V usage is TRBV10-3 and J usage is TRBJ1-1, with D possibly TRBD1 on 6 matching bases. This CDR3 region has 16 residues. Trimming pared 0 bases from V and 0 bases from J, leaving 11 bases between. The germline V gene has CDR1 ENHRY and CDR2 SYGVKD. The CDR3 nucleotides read TGTGCCATCAGTGAGTCAGGCAGGGGAGTGAACACTGAAGCTTTCTTT. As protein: CAISESGRGVNTEAFF.